The 8 T cell receptor beta chains given below trace back to one sample, sequenced in a study of Ad26.COV2.S vaccination and SARS-CoV-2 variants. The protocol was immunoSEQ multiplex PCR, while the TCRdb copy is restricted to in-frame clones and leaves out a portion. The data hold about 480,000 clones, with 87% observed a single time. Treatment indicated: over 15 received Ad26.COV2.S at low or high dose, single or two shots; roughly 5 received placebo; per-sample allocation not given. Specimens were obtained on day 63 following the first vaccine or placebo injection. The input for sequencing was peripheral blood, taken in a trial of Ad26.COV2.S vaccine versus placebo. Receptors were obtained from a person aged 18-65 years who received the Ad26.COV2.S COVID-19 vaccine or a placebo.

J is TRBJ1-2 and V is TRBV4-3; 8 nucleotides match TRBD1. Germline CDR1 LGHNA, CDR2 YSLEER. With V trimmed by 4 bases and J by 3 bases, 4 bases remained unmatched. CDR3 length: 14 amino acids. CDR3 loop: CASSRAGGDYGYTF. CDR3 coding DNA: TGCGCCAGCAGCCGAGCAGGGGGCGACTATGGCTACACCTTC.

This rearrangement joins TRBV11-2 to TRBJ2-1; D unclear. Germline V CDR1 and CDR2: SGHAT, FQNNGV. V lost 5 bases and J lost 6, with 20 bases in between. This CDR3 contains 16 residues. The CDR3: CASSPQTPGLGNEQFF. Here the CDR3 DNA reads TGTGCCAGCAGCCCCCAGACCCCCGGGTTAGGCAATGAGCAGTTCTTC.

The chain couples TRBV5-8 to TRBJ2-2; 7 bases align to TRBD2. This CDR3 is 16 amino acids long. J was trimmed by 0 bases and V by 5 bases; bases with no gene match: 7. Germline CDR1 SGHTS, CDR2 YDEGEE. In DNA, the CDR3 is TGTGCCAGCAGGCCCACTAGCGAATCGAACACCGGGGAGCTGTTTTTT. Residues: CASRPTSESNTGELFF.

V gene TRBV7-2 combines with J gene TRBJ2-1; 7 bases align to TRBD1. Unmatched junction bases numbered 5, after V lost 4 bases and J lost 5 bases. The CDR3 extends over 14 amino acids. CDR1 and CDR2 from the germline V gene are SGHTA and FQGNSA. CDR3 in amino acids: CASSSPGQHNEQFF. CDR3 sequence (DNA): TGTGCCAGCAGCTCCCCGGGACAGCACAATGAGCAGTTCTTC.

The chain joins TRBV5-6 to TRBJ2-2; D not resolved. Germline assignment: CDR1 SGHDT and CDR2 YYEEEE. The V end was cut by 4 bases, the J end by 9 bases, with 16 bases between. The length of the CDR3 is 14 residues. The CDR3 DNA is TGTGCCAGCAGCGCCGGAGCCCGGACCCGGGAGCTGTTTTTT. It translates to CASSAGARTRELFF.

The J gene is TRBJ2-5, the V gene TRBV19, with TRBD1 as a possible D gene (5 bases). The CDR3 runs to 14 residues. The germline gives CDR1 LNHDA, CDR2 SQIVND (reference sequence). Trimming took off 7 bases at V and 5 bases at J, with 17 bases between the two ends. The CDR3 DNA is TGTGCCAGTAAAGCGTACGGCAGGGTCGAGACCCAGTACTTC. It codes for CASKAYGRVETQYF.

The rearrangement links TRBV7-9 to TRBJ2-3, with D perhaps being TRBD1 or TRBD2 (5 bases each). Trimming pared 3 bases from V and 2 bases from J, leaving 9 bases between. The CDR3 runs 14 residues. Looked up from germline, CDR1 is SEHNR and CDR2 is FQNEAQ (reference sequence). CDR3 nucleotides: TGTGCCAGCAGCTTTGAGGGGACCACAGATACGCAGTATTTT. Its translation is CASSFEGTTDTQYF.

The chain combines TRBV28 with TRBJ1-5; D ambiguous. CDR3 length: 17 residues. Germline CDR1 is MDHEN and CDR2 is SYDVKM. Trimming left V 1 base short and J 7 bases short, with 20 bases between. As DNA, the CDR3 is TGTGCCAGCAGTTTATCCCACCTATCCGGTTGGGGACAGCCCCAGCATTTT. This encodes CASSLSHLSGWGQPQHF.